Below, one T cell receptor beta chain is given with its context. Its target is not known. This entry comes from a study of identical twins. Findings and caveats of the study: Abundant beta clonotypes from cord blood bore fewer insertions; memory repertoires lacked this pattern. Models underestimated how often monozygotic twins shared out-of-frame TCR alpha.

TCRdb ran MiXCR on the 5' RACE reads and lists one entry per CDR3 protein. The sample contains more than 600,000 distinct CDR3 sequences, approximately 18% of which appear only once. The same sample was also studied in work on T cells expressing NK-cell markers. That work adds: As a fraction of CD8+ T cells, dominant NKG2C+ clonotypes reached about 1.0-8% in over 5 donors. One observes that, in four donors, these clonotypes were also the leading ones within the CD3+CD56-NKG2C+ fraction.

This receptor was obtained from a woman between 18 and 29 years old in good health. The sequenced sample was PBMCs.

CDR3 DNA sequence: TGCGCCAGCAGCTCGGTCCCGAGAGACACTGAAGCTTTCTTT. Translated, it gives CASSSVPRDTEAFF. The chain couples TRBV5-1 to TRBJ1-1, with D unresolved. V lost 3 bases and J lost 3, with 12 bases in between. The germline CDR1 and CDR2 sequences are SGHRS and YFSETQ. The CDR3 extends over 14 amino acids.